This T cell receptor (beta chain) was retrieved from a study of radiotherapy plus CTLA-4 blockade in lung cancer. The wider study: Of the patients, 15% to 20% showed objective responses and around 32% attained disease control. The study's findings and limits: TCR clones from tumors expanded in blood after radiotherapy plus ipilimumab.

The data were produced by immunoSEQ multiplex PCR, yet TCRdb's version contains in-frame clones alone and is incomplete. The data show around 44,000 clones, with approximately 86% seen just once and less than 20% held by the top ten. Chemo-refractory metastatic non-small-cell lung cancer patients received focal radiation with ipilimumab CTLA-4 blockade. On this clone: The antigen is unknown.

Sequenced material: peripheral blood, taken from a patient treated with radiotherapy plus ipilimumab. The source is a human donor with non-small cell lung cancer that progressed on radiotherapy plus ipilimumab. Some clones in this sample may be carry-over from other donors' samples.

In DNA, the CDR3 is TGTGCCAGCAGCTTAGTACTAGCGGGACCCGGGGAGCTGTTTTTT. Protein sequence: CASSLVLAGPGELFF. The chain recombines TRBV7-9 with TRBJ2-2; 10 positions agree with TRBD2. The germline V gene encodes CDR1 SEHNR and CDR2 FQNEAQ (reference sequence). J gave up 6 bases and V 1 base, and 2 bases lay outside the gene matches. The length of the CDR3 is 15 residues.